This record looks at one T cell receptor beta chain sequence and its context. The antigen this receptor binds is unknown. No base-level quality is on record; no much larger clone is a single base apart. The sample is drawn from a study of blood T cell repertoires in COVID-19 (dated by TCRdb to the early 2020s). Study-level background: Collaborator samples came from the United States, Italy and Spain and covered acute and convalescent phases of COVID-19. The material from the prospective study consisted of cDNA or gDNA derived from T cells, B-cell-depleted T cells, or PBMCs. The dataset comprised deeply sampled blood TCRbeta repertoires from subjects exposed to, actively infected with, or recovered from COVID-19. A freely available public database, intended as a resource for researchers studying the immune response to SARS-CoV-2, is where the repertoires were released. The samples were drawn from the first 160 participants of the ongoing ImmuneRACE study and from 950 to 1,500 subjects provided by 6 global collaborators. Nearly every sample came with metadata listing a de-identified subject ID, COVID-19 status, age in years and sex. Where HLA class I and class II types were available, the types were taken from metadata supplied by the sample provider, not from assay-based typing. The paper as a whole reports these results and caveats: The quantity of clinical and demographic metadata differed by source and by participant and was supplied without curation.

Enrolling through a virtual design, the prospective study's participants ranged in age from roughly 18 to 89 years and lived across roughly 23 United States geographic areas. To assign participants to cohorts, the prospective study relied on clinical history that participants themselves reported in a screening survey and a study questionnaire. Exposed participants had been in contact, within 2 weeks of entering the study, with a person who had a PCR-confirmed or clinician-diagnosed case of COVID-19. Mobile phlebotomists in the prospective study collected whole blood, serum and a nasopharyngeal or oropharyngeal swab from every participant. Participants in the prospective study had the option to provide additional blood draws and questionnaires over a 2-month period. Prospective study blood samples were shipped either frozen or at room temperature before DNA extraction. Trimming takes 3 bases from V and 2 bases from J, and the germline ends sit 7 bases apart. The CDR3 covers 13 residues, taking in both the cysteine and the phenylalanine. Only the CDR3 DNA is retained, 39 bases long and in frame from the first base. Sequences LNHDA (CDR1) and SQIVND (CDR2) are obtained from the germline V gene (reference sequence).

The immunoSEQ Assay, a bias-controlled multiplex PCR, was used to amplify TCRbeta CDR3 regions from genomic DNA. The study's processing was this. The number of nucleated cells in each sample was estimated by amplification of reference gene primers within the assay. Sequence reads were collapsed and filtered to measure the absolute abundance of every unique TCRbeta CDR3 rearrangement. For each sample, productive Simpson clonality was calculated as the square root of Simpson's diversity index over productive rearrangements. In its TCRdb copy, this immuneACCESS table keeps in-frame sequences only and misses some clones. Where compared with another copy, unresolved V genes explain less than half of these, and the others have no known cause. V and J calls and clone size are copied from that table; D and trimming were computed from the DNA. A total of 300,000 to 350,000 clones appear in this sample, 88% of them only once. The top ten clonotypes cover around 0.92% of the sample.

This receptor chain uses TRBV19 and TRBJ1-2, and perhaps TRBD1 as D gene, on 5 matching bases. This receptor was taken from a woman aged 30 to 39 who had been exposed to COVID-19. Material for sequencing was PBMCs or T cells enriched from blood (not recorded which). CDR3 protein: CASSIPGNYGYTF. The DNA is as follows: TGTGCCAGTAGTATCCCAGGGAACTATGGCTACACCTTC.